The clone carrying this TCR beta chain was observed once. Its cognate antigen is unknown. Trimming removed 8 bases from V and 0 bases from J, with 17 bases in between. This CDR3 comprises 15 residues. Per germline, CDR1 KGHSH and CDR2 LQKENI. These data are taken from a study of shared clonotypes between healthy human individuals. Study outcomes and limitations: When compared with the clonotypes that were shared by all four sorted-subset donors, the non-shared clonotypes turned out to have lower generation probabilities.

Produced via immunoSEQ multiplex PCR; TCRdb's table is partial and in-frame only. This sample has about 680,000 clones, with roughly 70% found just once. Material: memory CD4+ T cells sorted from blood. As to subset: CD45RA-negative fraction. The sequence derives from a woman between 25 and 40 years old in good health. This chain connects TRBV18 to TRBJ2-7; possible D gene TRBD1, 6 bases. The CDR3: CASTVGKGGSYEQYF. Written as DNA, the CDR3 is TGTGCCAGCACCGTAGGTAAAGGGGGCTCCTACGAGCAGTACTTC.